The present entry profiles one T cell receptor (beta chain) with its context. Its matching antigen is unknown. The CDR3 is made up of 14 amino acids. V lost 7 bases to trimming and J lost 5 bases; unmatched junction nucleotides: 9. Germline loops: CDR1 MNHNY, CDR2 SVGAGI (reference sequence). This sample was taken from a study of cytomegalovirus exposure and HLA in healthy donors. Overall study: It was reported in a later analysis that the roughly 120 validation repertoires used the same platform as the 500 to 700 first-cohort repertoires.

Findings and caveats of the study: Most TCR sequences were seen very rarely across donors, but some public TCRs occurred in many. Cytomegalovirus-associated status was assigned to more than 150 TCR beta chains. Clusters of TCRs from the first cohort tended to co-occur in the 120 validation repertoires (as a later analysis found).

Only in-frame clones appear in the TCRdb table, and some are missing; sequencing was by immunoSEQ multiplex PCR. The profile covers some 170,000 clones, with 86% appearing a single time and less than 9.5% taken by the ten largest. The source material was PBMCs. The rearrangement uses TRBV6-6 and TRBJ1-2; 8 bases are a match to TRBD1. The source is a man aged 25 to 40 in good health and CMV-seropositive. The CDR3 reads CASIRDRGQYGYTF. CDR3 in DNA: TGTGCCAGCATCCGCGACAGGGGTCAGTATGGCTACACCTTC.